This T cell receptor (beta chain) came from a study of patients and donors after allogeneic stem cell transplantation. TCRdb called the RT-PCR reads again in MiXCR, with one record for every CDR3 protein. The sample comprises hundreds of thousands of distinct CDR3 sequences, 16% of which are singletons, and roughly 7% rests with the top ten. Looked up from germline, CDR1 is LGHNA and CDR2 is YNFKEQ. Trimming at V came to 3 bases and at J to 4 bases, leaving 11 bases not matched to a gene. The CDR3 spans 16 residues. The chain is built from TRBV4-2 and TRBJ2-7; 8 nucleotides line up with TRBD2. The source material was blood, either unsorted or a sorted T cell fraction (not recorded which). The receptor was derived from a human donor who was either an allogeneic HSCT recipient or a stem cell or donor lymphocyte infusion donor (not recorded which). It is not recorded whose cells these are; they may come from a transplant donor. The CDR3 region is CASSHQGTRYGYEQYF. The DNA for the CDR3 is TGTGCCAGCAGCCACCAAGGGACTAGATACGGGTACGAGCAGTACTTC.